The 14 T cell receptor beta chains reported below all come from one sample, sequenced in a study of T cells in Graves' hyperthyroidism and ophthalmopathy. Amplification yielded TCR beta CDR3 regions, with RNA transcripts as the source. A first-round RT-PCR of the TCR CDR3 used the HTBI primer set. TCRdb fed the multiplex PCR reads into MiXCR, producing one record per CDR3 protein. The profile covers 300,000 to 450,000 distinct CDR3 sequences, with roughly 25% appearing a single time and less than 85% taken by the ten largest. Sequences were obtained from blood. These receptors were collected from a man aged 50-59 years with Graves' hyperthyroidism.

This clonotype was detected only a few times. This rearrangement joins TRBV20-1 to TRBJ2-7, with TRBD2 matching 9 bases. The V and J ends lost 1 base and 6 bases, in that order; junction bases with no gene match: 16. Germline V gives CDR1 DFQATT, CDR2 SNEGSKA (reference sequence). This CDR3 has 17 residues. The CDR3, as DNA: TGCAGTGCTAGAGGAACCTTGGGTCTAGCGGGAACGGGCGAGCAGTACTTC. Amino acids: CSARGTLGLAGTGEQYF.

The chain recombines TRBV20-1 with TRBJ2-3; the D is unclear. This CDR3 contains 14 residues. Germline lookup yields CDR1 DFQATT and CDR2 SNEGSKA (reference sequence). V lost 2 bases and J 0 bases, leaving 9 bases between the germline ends. The CDR3 sequence is CSARYVVSTDTQYF. The CDR3 nucleotides are TGCAGTGCTAGATATGTGGTTAGCACAGATACGCAGTATTTT.

This clonotype has at least ten counts. The chain couples TRBV12-3 or TRBV12-4 to TRBJ1-5; D is uncertain. The CDR3 has 15 amino acids. The ends were cut back, 7 bases at V and 6 bases at J, with 19 bases in the middle. This chain's CDR3 is CASTGEVGIGQPQHF. CDR3 nucleotide sequence: TGTGCCAGCACCGGAGAGGTGGGGATAGGTCAGCCCCAGCATTTT.

This clonotype was seen more than once but under ten times. The V and J genes are TRBV6-1 and TRBJ2-4; no reliable D call. Germline V gives CDR1 MNHNS, CDR2 SASEGT. V shed 6 bases and J shed 4 bases, with 16 bases lying between them. The CDR3 runs 15 residues. CDR3 bases: TGTGCCAGCAGCGTCCGCCCGGGCGGTAAAAACATTCAGTACTTC. Protein product: CASSVRPGGKNIQYF.

The chain has TRBV11-2 and TRBJ2-1; a weak D match, TRBD2 (5 bases). V lost 6 bases to trimming and J lost 0 bases, with 12 bases between them. The CDR3 has 15 amino acids. Germline CDR1 and CDR2: SGHAT and FQNNGV. This CDR3 is CASRNPGSSYNEQFF. CDR3 in DNA: TGTGCCAGCAGGAACCCTGGGAGCTCCTACAATGAGCAGTTCTTC.

The rearrangement links TRBV5-1 to TRBJ2-3; D uncertain. CDR1 SGHRS and CDR2 YFSETQ come from the germline V gene. V shed 0 bases and J shed 6 bases, with 11 bases lying between them. This CDR3 is 14 amino acids long. DNA for the CDR3: TGCGCCAGCAGCTTGGAAAATTTTCTCGATACGCAGTATTTT. It codes for CASSLENFLDTQYF.

The chain carries TRBV12-3 or TRBV12-4 and TRBJ1-5; no firm D call. There are 14 residues in the CDR3. Trimming pared 4 bases from V and 5 bases from J, leaving 12 bases between. The CDR3 DNA is TGTGCCAGCAGTTCCGGGGTAAGGGATCAGCCCCAGCATTTT. As protein: CASSSGVRDQPQHF.

V is TRBV20-1 and J is TRBJ2-5; TRBD1 matches 9 bases. The J segment lost 5 bases and the V segment lost 1 base, leaving 17 bases of the junction unmatched. Germline V CDR1 and CDR2: DFQATT, SNEGSKA (reference sequence). This CDR3 has 18 residues. The CDR3 nucleotides read TGCAGTGCTAGAGTTGCACAGGGGGCGGGAGCGGGCACGGAGACCCAGTACTTC. Amino acid sequence: CSARVAQGAGAGTETQYF.

This clonotype was seen many times. The V gene is TRBV7-2, the J gene TRBJ1-5; D unclear. CDR3 length: 13 residues. Germline V gene data show CDR1 as SGHTA and CDR2 as FQGNSA. V lost 5 bases to trimming and J lost 4 bases, with 9 bases between them. The CDR3 DNA sequence: TGTGCCAGCAGCAAGCCCGGGAATCAGCCCCAGCATTTT. It specifies CASSKPGNQPQHF.

The chain carries TRBV12-3 or TRBV12-4 and TRBJ2-5; 10 bases are a match to TRBD2. After removal of 3 bases from V and 2 bases from J, the junction contained 6 bases not matched to a gene. This CDR3 is 16 amino acids long. This CDR3 is CASSFASSGGQETQYF. Here the CDR3 DNA reads TGTGCCAGCAGTTTTGCGTCTAGCGGGGGTCAAGAGACCCAGTACTTC.

This rearrangement joins TRBV3-1 to TRBJ2-1, with 8 bases matching TRBD1. CDR3 length equals 14 residues. Losses at the gene ends were 6 bases for V and 5 bases for J; bases not matched to a gene: 6. Germline V gene sequence: CDR1 LGHDT, CDR2 YNNKEL (reference sequence). In DNA form, the CDR3 reads TGTGCCAGCAGTTGGGGGGACAGGAACAATGAGCAGTTCTTC. Translating gives CASSWGDRNNEQFF.

With respect to this clonotype: Germline and junction disagree at one end, which may indicate a read error. The chain is built from TRBV5-5 and TRBJ1-2; unclear D gene. Germline CDR1 is SGHKS and CDR2 is YYEKEE (reference sequence). The CDR3 extends over 15 amino acids. For the CDR3, the DNA is TGCGCCAGCAGCCAAGATGTCGGGGAAGCCTATGGCTACACCTTC. Its translation: CASSQDVGEAYGYTF. The complete variable domain, with remaining parts taken from reference TRBV5-5 and TRBJ1-2, reads DAGVTQSPTHLIKTRGQQVTLRCSPISGHKSVSWYQQVLGQGPQFIFQYYEKEERGRGNFPDRFSARQFPNYSSELNVNALLLGDSALYLCASSQDVGEAYGYTFGSGTRLTVV.

A few counts support this clonotype. J is TRBJ1-6 and V is TRBV7-3; the match to TRBD1 covers 9 bases. Looked up from germline, CDR1 is SGHTA and CDR2 is FQGTGA. V dropped 4 bases and J dropped 9; count of bases not matched to a gene: 7. The CDR3 is 15 residues long. The CDR3, as DNA: TGTGCCAGCAGCTATGGGACAGGGACGGCTTCACCCCTCCACTTT. It codes for CASSYGTGTASPLHF. The full variable domain, in which reference TRBV7-3 and TRBJ1-6 provide the parts outside the CDR3, is GAGVSQTPSNKVTEKGKYVELRCDPISGHTALYWYRQSLGQGPEFLIYFQGTGAADDSGLPNDRFFAVRPEGSVSTLKIQRTERGDSAVYLCASSYGTGTASPLHFGNGTRLTVT.

The chain recombines TRBV20-1 with TRBJ2-2; D is uncertain. The CDR3 is 13 residues long. Germline V gene data show CDR1 as DFQATT and CDR2 as SNEGSKA (reference sequence). V was cut by 7 bases and J by 4 bases, with 13 bases left in between. CDR3 bases: TGCAGTGGGTTGAGGATGGGCACCGGGGAGCTGTTTTTT. Protein product: CSGLRMGTGELFF.